The entry below gives a single T cell receptor (beta chain) sequence along with its context. Antigen specificity is unknown. This specimen belongs to a study of cytomegalovirus exposure and HLA in healthy donors. Broader study findings: Some V segments, TRBV6-2 and TRBV6-3 among them, were indistinguishable and were therefore excluded. Trimming of TCR beta V- and J-genes showed a link, identified in a later analysis, to a missense DCLRE1C variant.

The PCR used 60 Vbeta and 13 Jbeta primers. The table came from immunoSEQ multiplex PCR; TCRdb's copy has only in-frame clones and leaves some out. The sample holds around 98,000 clones; under 75% are singletons and the top ten take 2.5%. Trimming at V came to 0 bases and at J to 0 bases, leaving 3 bases not matched to a gene. The germline V gene has CDR1 SGHAT and CDR2 FQNNGV. The CDR3 runs 16 residues. The source is a man aged 45 to 65 in good health and CMV-seronegative. The sample taken for sequencing was PBMCs. The V and J genes are TRBV11-2 and TRBJ2-3; the match to TRBD2 covers 7 bases. Here the CDR3 reads CASSLEGGRSTDTQYF. CDR3 DNA sequence: TGTGCCAGCAGCTTAGAGGGCGGGAGAAGCACAGATACGCAGTATTTT.